The 30 T cell receptor beta chains in this list originate from one sample, sequenced in a study of OX40 agonist ivuxolimab in advanced cancers. The method was immunoSEQ multiplex PCR; TCRdb's version includes in-frame clones alone and lacks a portion of them. Of around 30,000 clones in the sample, 80% to 85% were seen once. This material consisted of CD4+ or CD8+ T cells sorted from blood, taken in a trial of the OX40 agonist ivuxolimab. The receptors derive from an adult with an advanced solid tumor such as melanoma, head and neck, liver or kidney cancer.

V and J are TRBV7-6 and TRBJ2-3, with TRBD1 as a possible D gene (5 bases). In germline, CDR1 is SGHVS, CDR2 FNYEAQ. CDR3 length: 15 residues. Trimming took off 4 bases at V and 7 bases at J, with 18 bases between the two ends. CDR3 residues: CASSSLQEYENTQYF. In DNA, the CDR3 is TGTGCCAGCAGCTCACTACAGGAATATGAAAATACGCAGTATTTT. Looking up the rest from reference TRBV7-6 and TRBJ2-3 gives the full variable domain: GAGVSQSPRYKVTKRGQDVALRCDPISGHVSLYWYRQALGQGPEFLTYFNYEAQQDKSGLPNDRFSAERPEGSISTLTIQRTEQRDSAMYRCASSSLQEYENTQYFGPGTRLTVL.

The chain carries TRBV25-1 and TRBJ1-1; D possibly corresponds to TRBD1 (5 bases). Germline V CDR1 and CDR2: MGHDK, SYGVNS. V lost 4 bases and J 0 bases, leaving 15 bases between the germline ends. The CDR3 totals 16 residues. The CDR3 spells CASSAGGVIMNTEAFF. CDR3 sequence (DNA): TGTGCCAGCAGTGCCGGGGGTGTTATAATGAACACTGAAGCTTTCTTT.

The J gene is TRBJ2-7, the V gene TRBV5-4; TRBD1 matches 7 bases. J lost 5 bases, V lost 4 bases, and 9 bases had no gene match. The germline V gene encodes CDR1 SGHNT and CDR2 YYREEE (reference sequence). The CDR3 has 14 residues. The CDR3 nucleotides read TGTGCCAGCAGCCCCTGGGCAGGGACAGACGAGCAGTACTTC. Translated: CASSPWAGTDEQYF. Together with reference TRBV5-4 and TRBJ2-7, the CDR3 gives the full variable domain: ETGVTQSPTHLIKTRGQQVTLRCSSQSGHNTVSWYQQALGQGPQFIFQYYREEENGRGNFPPRFSGLQFPNYSSELNVNALELDDSALYLCASSPWAGTDEQYFGPGTRLTVT.

The J gene is TRBJ2-3, the V gene TRBV14; 11 bases align to TRBD1. The CDR3 has 16 amino acids. CDR1 is SGHDN, CDR2 FVKESK, per germline. With 4 bases clipped from V and 6 bases from J, the junction kept 9 bases outside the gene matches. CDR3 sequence: CASSPAGQGALDTQYF. CDR3 DNA sequence: TGTGCCAGCAGCCCAGCAGGACAGGGGGCCTTGGATACGCAGTATTTT.

The chain employs TRBV19 and TRBJ2-7, with D unresolved. The germline V gene has CDR1 LNHDA and CDR2 SQIVND (reference sequence). The CDR3 covers 13 residues. V lost 3 bases and J lost 5, with 11 bases in between. CDR3 sequence reads: CASSMPEWDEQYF. The CDR3 DNA reads as TGTGCCAGTAGTATGCCCGAGTGGGACGAGCAGTACTTC. Full variable domain (remainder filled in from reference TRBV19 and TRBJ2-7): DGGITQSPKYLFRKEGQNVTLSCEQNLNHDAMYWYRQDPGQGLRLIYYSQIVNDFQKGDIAEGYSVSREKKESFPLTVTSAQKNPTAFYLCASSMPEWDEQYFGPGTRLTVT.

This clone was detected only a few times. The chain links TRBV7-2 to TRBJ2-1, with TRBD2 identical over 14 bases. This CDR3 has 15 amino acids. V was pared by 7 bases and J by 10 bases, with 9 bases of the junction left unmatched. The V gene's germline CDR1 is SGHTA and CDR2 FQGNSA. The CDR3 DNA is TGTGCCAGCAACCCGCGACTAGCGGGGGGGGAAGAGCAGTTCTTC. Protein sequence: CASNPRLAGGEEQFF.

The chain couples TRBV18 to TRBJ1-5; possibly TRBD1 for D (5 bases). CDR3 length: 16 residues. V gave up 2 bases and J gave up 5 bases, with 16 bases separating them. Germline values: CDR1 KGHSH, CDR2 LQKENI. This chain's CDR3 is CASSPSLGGEYQPQHF. The CDR3 DNA reads as TGTGCCAGCTCACCATCGCTAGGAGGGGAGTATCAGCCCCAGCATTTT.

The genes are TRBV18 and TRBJ1-3; 12 bases match TRBD1. The CDR3 is 16 amino acids. Germline V CDR1 and CDR2: KGHSH, LQKENI. V lost 3 bases to trimming and J lost 8 bases; unmatched junction nucleotides: 8. CDR3 amino acids: CASSPTGTGGTDTIYF. The CDR3 nucleotides read TGTGCCAGCTCACCCACCGGGACAGGGGGCACGGACACCATATATTTT.

This chain joins TRBV7-2 and TRBJ2-1, with unresolved D. CDR1 and CDR2 from the germline V gene are SGHTA and FQGNSA. This CDR3 spans 14 amino acids. Trimming stripped 8 bases from V and 1 base from J, with 12 bases between. This chain's CDR3 is CASDPGLSYNEQFF. As DNA, the CDR3 is TGTGCCAGCGACCCGGGCCTATCCTACAATGAGCAGTTCTTC. The full variable domain, in which reference TRBV7-2 and TRBJ2-1 provide the parts outside the CDR3, is GAGVSQSPSNKVTEKGKDVELRCDPISGHTALYWYRQSLGQGLEFLIYFQGNSAPDKSGLPSDRFSAERTGGSVSTLTIQRTQQEDSAVYLCASDPGLSYNEQFFGPGTRLTVL.

The genes are TRBV5-1 and TRBJ2-1; D gene ambiguous. The V end was cut by 4 bases, the J end by 7 bases, with 6 bases between. Germline V CDR1 and CDR2: SGHRS, YFSETQ. This CDR3 contains 11 residues. The CDR3 loop reads CASSERNEQFF. CDR3 coding DNA: TGCGCCAGCAGCGAAAGGAATGAGCAGTTCTTC.

The chain employs TRBV6-4 and TRBJ1-1; no clear D. V gave up 6 bases and J gave up 0 bases, with 8 bases separating them. The length of the CDR3 is 13 residues. Germline V gene sequence: CDR1 MRHNA, CDR2 SNTAGT. For the CDR3, the DNA is TGTGCCAGCAGCTCAATGATGAACACTGAAGCTTTCTTT. This codes for CASSSMMNTEAFF.

The CDR3: CASSMGYGYTF. CDR3 nucleotide sequence: TGTGCCAGCTCAATGGGTTATGGCTACACCTTC. The V call is TRBV28, the J call TRBJ1-2, with no clear D. The CDR3 totals 11 residues. CDR1 and CDR2 from the germline V gene are MDHEN and SYDVKM. Trimming removed 8 bases from V and 5 bases from J, with 9 bases in between.

The rearrangement uses TRBV6-5 and TRBJ2-5; no definite D call. CDR3 length: 11 amino acids. V shed 6 bases and J shed 5 bases, with 7 bases lying between them. Germline V gene sequence: CDR1 MNHEY, CDR2 SVGAGI. The CDR3 DNA is TGTGCCAGCAGCGACGCGGAGACCCAGTACTTC. Protein sequence: CASSDAETQYF.

The chain is built from TRBV2 and TRBJ1-2, with a possible D match to TRBD1 (6 bases). Trimming removed 3 bases at V and 2 bases at J, with 13 bases between. This CDR3 is built from 15 residues. Germline assignment: CDR1 SNHLY and CDR2 FYNNEI. CDR3 coding DNA: TGTGCCAGCAGTGATTCAACAGGGCAAAACTATGGCTACACCTTC. It translates to CASSDSTGQNYGYTF.

This clone has more than one count but fewer than ten. The V gene is TRBV9, the J gene TRBJ1-1; D may be TRBD1 (6 bases). V lost 0 bases, J lost 4 bases, and 10 bases lay in between. This CDR3 contains 14 residues. Germline V gene lookup returns CDR1 SGDLS and CDR2 YYNGEE. CDR3 coding DNA: TGTGCCAGCAGCGTAGGGTCAGGGGTCACTGAAGCTTTCTTT. It is translated as CASSVGSGVTEAFF.

The chain uses TRBV5-4 and TRBJ2-7; D remains unclear. Trimming took 0 bases from V and 2 from J, leaving 6 bases between them. The germline V gene encodes CDR1 SGHNT and CDR2 YYREEE (reference sequence). This CDR3 contains 13 residues. The CDR3 reads CASSLEQTYEQYF. CDR3 DNA: TGTGCCAGCAGCTTGGAGCAGACCTACGAGCAGTACTTC.

The gene calls are TRBV2 and TRBJ2-5; D possibly corresponds to TRBD2 (6 bases). The length of the CDR3 is 14 residues. V gave up 0 bases and J gave up 7 bases, with 12 bases separating them. Germline assignment: CDR1 SNHLY and CDR2 FYNNEI. CDR3 residues: CASSEARLASTQYF. The CDR3 DNA reads as TGTGCCAGCAGTGAAGCGAGGCTAGCGTCGACCCAGTACTTC.

J is TRBJ1-1 and V is TRBV27; maybe TRBD1 (6 bases). Looked up from germline, CDR1 is MNHEY and CDR2 is SMNVEV (reference sequence). The CDR3 is 17 amino acids. Trimming removed 4 bases from V and 5 bases from J, with 23 bases in between. The CDR3 DNA reads TGTGCCAGCAGTTCCTCCGCGGGCCCGCGAGGGGGGACTGAAGCTTTCTTT. Its protein product is CASSSSAGPRGGTEAFF.

This chain uses TRBV19 with TRBJ1-3; D might be TRBD1 (5 bases). The V end lost 4 bases, the J end lost 0 bases, and 10 bases lay between the germline ends. Germline V gene lookup returns CDR1 LNHDA and CDR2 SQIVND (reference sequence). This CDR3 is built from 15 residues. The CDR3 nucleotides are TGTGCCAGTAGTACCCGGGGGGACTCTGGAAACACCATATATTTT. It encodes CASSTRGDSGNTIYF.

This chain connects TRBV21-1 to TRBJ1-5; the listed D gene, TRBD1, was not tested against the DNA. TRBV21-1 is shown as a pseudogene. The CDR3 runs to 17 residues. Here the CDR3 DNA reads TGTGCCAGCAGCAAAGGGAGACAGGGGTATAGCAATCAGCCCCAGCATTTT. This translates into CASSKGRQGYSNQPQHF.

In its sample, this clone was seen once. The rearrangement links TRBV4-3 to TRBJ2-7; TRBD2 might be the D (5 bases). V lost 4 bases to trimming and J lost 0 bases, with 13 bases between them. The CDR3 has 15 residues. Germline V gene lookup returns CDR1 LGHNA and CDR2 YSLEER. In DNA, the CDR3 is TGCGCCAGCAGCCGTGAGGGAGAGGGCTCCTACGAGCAGTACTTC. Its protein product is CASSREGEGSYEQYF.

The chain employs TRBV10-3 and TRBJ1-6; D is possibly TRBD1 (5 bases). Germline CDR1 and CDR2: ENHRY and SYGVKD. The CDR3 covers 16 residues. V was cut by 4 bases and J by 0 bases, with 10 bases left in between. As DNA, the CDR3 is TGTGCCATCAGTGCCAGGGAAAGCTCCTATAATTCACCCCTCCACTTT. Protein product: CAISARESSYNSPLHF.

CDR3 sequence: CTSRPEGALKRSGYTF. The CDR3 DNA reads TGCACCAGCCGACCAGAGGGGGCTCTTAAAAGGAGTGGCTACACCTTC. This chain links TRBV1 with TRBJ1-2; the table's D call TRBD1 went unverified against the DNA. TRBV1 is reported as a pseudogene. The CDR3 spans 16 residues.

V and J are TRBV11-3 and TRBJ2-1, with D unresolved. In germline, CDR1 is SGHNT, CDR2 YENEEA. The V end lost 2 bases, the J end lost 8 bases, and 10 bases lay between the germline ends. The CDR3 runs 13 residues. The CDR3 protein is CASSLPTRDEQFF. For the CDR3, the DNA is TGTGCCAGCAGCTTACCCACAAGGGATGAGCAGTTCTTC.

The chain carries TRBV29-1 and TRBJ2-4; D is unclear. The CDR3 loop spans 12 amino acids. The ends were cut back, 1 base at V and 5 bases at J, with 6 bases in the middle. Looked up from germline, CDR1 is SQVTM and CDR2 is ANQGSEA. The CDR3 DNA sequence: TGCAGCGTTGAAGGCGGTGAAAACATTCAGTACTTC. Translation gives CSVEGGENIQYF.

V gene TRBV19 combines with J gene TRBJ1-1, with a weak D call TRBD1 (6 bases). Germline V gene data show CDR1 as LNHDA and CDR2 as SQIVND (reference sequence). V dropped 3 bases and J dropped 3 bases, with 11 bases sitting between them. This CDR3 contains 14 residues. CDR3 sequence: CASSMLRGHTEAFF. The CDR3 coding sequence is TGTGCCAGTAGTATGCTCAGGGGCCACACTGAAGCTTTCTTT.

The rearrangement uses TRBV6-5 and TRBJ2-7; D call uncertain. Germline loops: CDR1 MNHEY, CDR2 SVGAGI. This CDR3 has 13 residues. Trimming left V 5 bases short and J 3 bases short, with 11 bases between. The CDR3 region is CASSLFSGYEQYF. The CDR3 bases are TGTGCCAGCAGTCTCTTTTCCGGCTACGAGCAGTACTTC.

CDR3 coding DNA: TGTGCCAGCAGCCCGGGGGCTTCCGAGCAGTACTTC. It specifies CASSPGASEQYF. This chain uses TRBV7-2 with TRBJ2-5; D possibly matches TRBD1 or TRBD2 (6 bases each). The end of the DNA aligns better with TRBJ2-7, so the J call may be wrong. CDR1 is SGHTA and CDR2 is FQGNSA in the germline V gene. The CDR3 consists of 12 residues.

This clone was seen a handful of times. This chain links TRBV28 with TRBJ1-2; tentative D call: TRBD1 (6 bases). The ends were cut back, 4 bases at V and 5 bases at J, with 17 bases in the middle. CDR1 MDHEN and CDR2 SYDVKM come from the germline V gene. The CDR3 spans 15 residues. The CDR3 protein is CASSSHQGPLYGYTF. The CDR3 nucleotides read TGTGCCAGCAGTTCGCATCAGGGGCCCTTGTATGGCTACACCTTC.

The chain combines TRBV7-2 with TRBJ2-1; 9 positions agree with TRBD1. The CDR3 length is 15 residues. V gave up 3 bases and J gave up 7 bases; unmatched junction bases: 7. From germline, CDR1 is SGHTA and CDR2 FQGNSA. CDR3 sequence: CASSFGTGLGNEQFF. The CDR3, as DNA: TGTGCCAGCAGCTTCGGGACAGGGTTAGGGAATGAGCAGTTCTTC.